This T cell receptor beta chain was documented in a study of T cell clonality in common variable immunodeficiency. In this sample, this clone turned up many times. The read stops 3 residues short of the end of the CDR3; the missing end is completed from the germline J gene. TCRdb keeps only in-frame clones here, not all; method: immunoSEQ multiplex PCR. The sample holds roughly 34,000 clones, and no clone turns up only once. Germline V gene sequence: CDR1 DFQATT, CDR2 SNEGSKA (reference sequence). With 4 bases removed from V and 2 bases from J, the gap between germline ends came to 12 bases. CDR3 length equals 14 residues.

Sequencing was done on a sample of peripheral blood mononuclear cells. The J gene is TRBJ1-5, the V gene TRBV20-1; weak D call: TRBD1 (6 bases). This TCR was recovered from a person between 18 and 70 years old in good health. CDR3: CSANNRVGNQPQHF. The covered CDR3 bases are TGCAGTGCTAATAACAGGGTAGGCAATCAGCCC.